These T cell receptor beta chains were read from a single sample in a study of blood T cell repertoires in COVID-19. Some clones are missing from TCRdb's copy, which holds only in-frame ones; the method was immunoSEQ multiplex PCR. Among 150,000 or so clones listed, approximately 80% were seen once. Sequenced material: PBMCs or T cells enriched from blood (not recorded which). These receptors were obtained from a man aged 65-85 years who had been exposed to COVID-19. The conserved cysteine and the conserved F or W are not part of the CDR3 here. The order of the fields is D gene, J gene, clone size, V gene, CDR3 protein. D genes are given only for firm matches. A row's size may be missing; if present it is once, few, many or a size class.

d_call: TRBD2
j_call: TRBJ2-2
clone_size: -
v_call: TRBV28
cdr3_aa: ASRAREVGGELF

d_call: TRBD2
j_call: TRBJ2-7
clone_size: -
v_call: TRBV7-8
cdr3_aa: ASSPTRSGSLSYEQY

d_call: -
j_call: TRBJ2-5
clone_size: -
v_call: TRBV13
cdr3_aa: ASSHAETQY

d_call: TRBD2
j_call: TRBJ2-3
clone_size: -
v_call: TRBV4-3
cdr3_aa: ASSQAGLAGGPQY

d_call: TRBD1
j_call: TRBJ1-3
clone_size: -
v_call: TRBV20-1
cdr3_aa: SASLQGIPGNTIY

d_call: -
j_call: TRBJ2-2
clone_size: -
v_call: TRBV18
cdr3_aa: ASSRAGKDTGELF

d_call: -
j_call: TRBJ2-5
clone_size: -
v_call: TRBV7-3
cdr3_aa: ASSPQGIETQY

d_call: TRBD2
j_call: TRBJ2-5
clone_size: -
v_call: TRBV7-8
cdr3_aa: ASSLYTLSGGVQETQY

d_call: TRBD1
j_call: TRBJ1-1
clone_size: -
v_call: TRBV7-6
cdr3_aa: ASRKTGTGNTEAF

d_call: TRBD2
j_call: TRBJ2-1
clone_size: -
v_call: TRBV2
cdr3_aa: ASSGLAGRNEQF

d_call: -
j_call: TRBJ2-1
clone_size: -
v_call: TRBV7-9
cdr3_aa: ASSLDSGQF

d_call: -
j_call: TRBJ2-5
clone_size: -
v_call: TRBV24-1
cdr3_aa: ATSDGGGRSQETQY

d_call: -
j_call: TRBJ1-2
clone_size: once
v_call: TRBV12-3/TRBV12-4
cdr3_aa: ASSLAGVGYT

d_call: -
j_call: TRBJ2-2
clone_size: -
v_call: TRBV14
cdr3_aa: ASRKSGAMDGELF

d_call: -
j_call: TRBJ1-1
clone_size: few
v_call: TRBV6-5
cdr3_aa: ASWRGMNTEAF

d_call: -
j_call: TRBJ2-7
clone_size: -
v_call: TRBV24-1
cdr3_aa: ATSVSGSSYEQY

d_call: TRBD1
j_call: TRBJ1-1
clone_size: -
v_call: TRBV3-1/TRBV3-2
cdr3_aa: ASSQAMTGAGLGTEAF

d_call: TRBD1
j_call: TRBJ2-7
clone_size: -
v_call: TRBV6-6
cdr3_aa: ASSRGQGNPYEQY

d_call: -
j_call: TRBJ2-1
clone_size: -
v_call: TRBV29-1
cdr3_aa: SLEVRGRDNEQF

d_call: -
j_call: TRBJ2-1
clone_size: -
v_call: TRBV18
cdr3_aa: ASSPPGSNEQF

d_call: TRBD1
j_call: TRBJ2-4
clone_size: -
v_call: TRBV28
cdr3_aa: ASSAAGDRGSLAKNIQY

d_call: TRBD1
j_call: TRBJ1-2
clone_size: -
v_call: TRBV28
cdr3_aa: ASTDAPGTGRGNYGYT

d_call: TRBD1
j_call: TRBJ2-1
clone_size: once
v_call: TRBV19
cdr3_aa: ASRDRDRVHPEQF

d_call: TRBD1
j_call: TRBJ1-1
clone_size: -
v_call: TRBV5-4
cdr3_aa: ASILEGAVNTEAF

d_call: -
j_call: TRBJ2-5
clone_size: once
v_call: TRBV5-8
cdr3_aa: ASSSRVYQETQY

d_call: TRBD2
j_call: TRBJ2-4
clone_size: -
v_call: TRBV7-2
cdr3_aa: ASSSGLAGGGDIQY

d_call: TRBD2
j_call: TRBJ2-3
clone_size: -
v_call: TRBV19
cdr3_aa: ASSPLAGESDTQY

d_call: -
j_call: TRBJ2-7
clone_size: -
v_call: TRBV6-2/TRBV6-3
cdr3_aa: ASSYSTRDNSYEQY

d_call: TRBD1
j_call: TRBJ1-5
clone_size: few
v_call: TRBV6-2/TRBV6-3
cdr3_aa: ASSFTTGALNQPQH

d_call: TRBD2
j_call: TRBJ2-2
clone_size: -
v_call: TRBV5-4
cdr3_aa: ASSQPSGNTGELF

d_call: TRBD1
j_call: TRBJ1-2
clone_size: -
v_call: TRBV4-3
cdr3_aa: ASSPRDSSRYGYT

d_call: -
j_call: TRBJ2-2
clone_size: once
v_call: TRBV7-2
cdr3_aa: ASSYDSWNTGELF

d_call: -
j_call: TRBJ2-5
clone_size: -
v_call: TRBV29-1
cdr3_aa: SVERSGETQY

d_call: -
j_call: TRBJ2-2
clone_size: -
v_call: TRBV7-3
cdr3_aa: ASSLTRTTGELF

d_call: -
j_call: TRBJ2-5
clone_size: -
v_call: TRBV11-2
cdr3_aa: ASSLLGHGIETQY

d_call: -
j_call: TRBJ1-5
clone_size: -
v_call: TRBV24-1
cdr3_aa: ATRQGNQPQH

d_call: TRBD1
j_call: TRBJ1-4
clone_size: -
v_call: TRBV5-5
cdr3_aa: ASIGSATGGFEKLF

d_call: TRBD2
j_call: TRBJ2-3
clone_size: few
v_call: TRBV30
cdr3_aa: AWSVLAGSTDTQY

d_call: TRBD2
j_call: TRBJ2-7
clone_size: -
v_call: TRBV5-1
cdr3_aa: ASSREGSGYEQY

d_call: TRBD1
j_call: TRBJ1-2
clone_size: -
v_call: TRBV6-6
cdr3_aa: ASSPGQAYLGYT

d_call: -
j_call: TRBJ1-4
clone_size: -
v_call: TRBV3-1/TRBV3-2
cdr3_aa: ASSQAGIANEKLF